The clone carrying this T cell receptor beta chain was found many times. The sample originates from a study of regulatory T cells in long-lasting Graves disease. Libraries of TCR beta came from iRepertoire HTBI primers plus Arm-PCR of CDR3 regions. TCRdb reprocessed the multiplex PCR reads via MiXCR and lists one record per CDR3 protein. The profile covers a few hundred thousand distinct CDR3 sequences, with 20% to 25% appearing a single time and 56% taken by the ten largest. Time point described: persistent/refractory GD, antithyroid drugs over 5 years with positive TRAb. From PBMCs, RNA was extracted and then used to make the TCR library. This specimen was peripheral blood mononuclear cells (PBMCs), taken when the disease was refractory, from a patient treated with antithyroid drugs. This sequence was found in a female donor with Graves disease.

CDR3 protein: CASSIASRVNTEAFF. The DNA for the CDR3 is TGTGCCAGCAGCATTGCGAGCAGGGTCAACACTGAAGCTTTCTTT. The chain recombines TRBV6-1 with TRBJ1-1, with D maybe TRBD1 (5 bases). The V gene's germline CDR1 is MNHNS and CDR2 SASEGT. Trimming removed 6 bases at V and 2 bases at J, with 16 bases between. The CDR3 consists of 15 residues.